These 29 T cell receptor beta chains were all obtained from the same sample, sequenced in a study of beta chain features in type 1 diabetes. As every portion of the isolated RNA was reverse transcribed, the sequencing read expressed TCRB transcripts. Profiling relied on immunoSEQ multiplex PCR, and the TCRdb table lists in-frame clones only, not all of them. In the table there are approximately 170,000 clones, 9% to 10% of which are singletons. What was sequenced was central memory CD4+ T cells from blood. These TCRs come from a woman between 18 and 29 years old in good health.

This chain links TRBV6-5 with TRBJ2-7, with unresolved D. This CDR3 has 13 amino acids. Looked up from germline, CDR1 is MNHEY and CDR2 is SVGAGI. The V end was cut by 5 bases, the J end by 5 bases, with 13 bases between. In DNA form, the CDR3 reads TGTGCCAGCAGTGCGCCCTCGCGCCACGAGCAGTACTTC. This codes for CASSAPSRHEQYF.

The rearrangement links TRBV7-2 to TRBJ1-2; 8 bases align to TRBD1. This CDR3 region has 14 residues. The ends lost 0 bases at V and 3 bases at J; junction bases unmatched: 0. Germline loops: CDR1 SGHTA, CDR2 FQGNSA. CDR3 protein: CASSLATGDYGYTF. CDR3 bases: TGTGCCAGCAGCTTAGCGACAGGGGACTATGGCTACACCTTC.

The chain joins TRBV27 to TRBJ1-2; D is unresolved. The CDR3 loop spans 16 amino acids. Looked up from germline, CDR1 is MNHEY and CDR2 is SMNVEV (reference sequence). Trimming pared 5 bases from V and 8 bases from J, leaving 24 bases between. The chain's CDR3 is CASSPETRSPGRGYTF. CDR3 nucleotide sequence: TGTGCCAGCAGTCCCGAAACCAGGAGTCCGGGAAGAGGCTACACCTTC.

This clone was seen a few times. The V gene is TRBV6-5, the J gene TRBJ2-7; 12 bases align to TRBD2. Germline CDR1 is MNHEY and CDR2 is SVGAGI. V gave up 6 bases and J gave up 3 bases; unmatched junction bases: 0. The CDR3 is 13 residues long. The CDR3: CASRLAGGYEQYF. In nucleotides, the CDR3 is TGTGCCAGCAGACTAGCGGGAGGCTACGAGCAGTACTTC.

In this sample, this clone turned up a few times. Written as DNA, the CDR3 is TGTGCCAGCAGTTACGGGGGTCGGGTGGGGACAAGACTGTTCTTT. It is translated as CASSYGGRVGTRLFF. The V gene is TRBV6-5, the J gene TRBJ1-1, with D perhaps matching TRBD1 (6 bases). The V end was cut by 2 bases, the J end by 14 bases, with 24 bases between. CDR1 and CDR2 (germline): MNHEY, SVGAGI. This CDR3 is 15 amino acids long.

This CDR3 reads CASSLVRAFTTDTQYF. The CDR3 DNA reads TGTGCCAGCAGCTTAGTCAGGGCCTTTACAACAGATACGCAGTATTTT. The V call is TRBV11-2, the J call TRBJ2-3; TRBD1 is a possible D gene (5 bases). This CDR3 region has 16 residues. V lost 1 base to trimming and J lost 3 bases, with 14 bases between them. The germline V gene has CDR1 SGHAT and CDR2 FQNNGV.

The CDR3 sequence: CASSWSAGSPTDTQYF. The CDR3 DNA is TGTGCCAGCAGTTGGAGCGCGGGGTCACCCACAGATACGCAGTATTTT. The rearrangement joins TRBV11-2 to TRBJ2-3, with TRBD2 as a possible D gene (6 bases). V lost 6 bases to trimming and J lost 2 bases, with 18 bases between them. The CDR3 has 16 residues. CDR1 and CDR2 from the germline V gene are SGHAT and FQNNGV. Combining the CDR3 with reference TRBV11-2 and TRBJ2-3 gives the whole variable domain EAGVAQSPRYKIIEKRQSVAFWCNPISGHATLYWYQQILGQGPKLLIQFQNNGVVDDSQLPKDRFSAERLKGVDSTLKIQPAKLEDSAVYLCASSWSAGSPTDTQYFGPGTRLTVL.

The chain is built from TRBV30 and TRBJ1-2; TRBD1 matches at 9 bases. CDR1 is GTSNPN, CDR2 SVGIG, per germline (reference sequence). The length of the CDR3 is 15 residues. V was pared by 3 bases and J by 7 bases, with 12 bases of the junction left unmatched. CDR3 DNA sequence: TGTGCCTGGAGCCGTGATTTAACAGGGGGCAGTGGCTACACCTTC. Translated, it gives CAWSRDLTGGSGYTF.

The CDR3 protein is CASSPSRGQASYGYTF. The DNA of the CDR3 is TGTGCCAGCAGCCCAAGTCGCGGGCAGGCTAGCTATGGCTACACCTTC. The chain has TRBV7-9 and TRBJ1-2, with D unclear. The V and J ends lost 5 bases and 4 bases respectively, with 20 bases between them. CDR3 length: 16 residues. The germline V gene encodes CDR1 SEHNR and CDR2 FQNEAQ (reference sequence).

This clone was observed a few times. This chain links TRBV5-1 with TRBJ1-5; 7 bases match TRBD1. Germline V CDR1 and CDR2: SGHRS, YFSETQ. Trimming cost V 2 bases and J 5 bases; bases outside gene matches: 10. The CDR3 contains 16 residues. CDR3 sequence reads: CASSFIQGFVDQPQHF. The CDR3 nucleotides read TGCGCCAGCAGCTTTATACAGGGGTTTGTGGATCAGCCCCAGCATTTT.

This clone was seen more than once but under ten times. This sequence joins TRBV11-2 and TRBJ2-7; 9 positions match TRBD1. The CDR3 extends over 15 amino acids. V shed 3 bases, J shed 0 bases, and the junction held 3 bases outside the gene matches. Germline-derived CDR1 and CDR2 are SGHAT and FQNNGV. CDR3 sequence: CASSFAGQGSYEQYF. CDR3 DNA: TGTGCCAGCAGCTTCGCGGGACAGGGCTCCTACGAGCAGTACTTC.

The CDR3: CASSPGWNSYEQYF. The DNA of the CDR3 is TGTGCCAGCAGCCCGGGTTGGAACTCCTACGAGCAGTACTTC. The chain recombines TRBV7-9 with TRBJ2-7; no clear D. This CDR3 is built from 14 residues. Germline-derived CDR1 and CDR2 are SEHNR and FQNEAQ (reference sequence). V shed 5 bases and J shed 0 bases, with 11 bases lying between them.

J is TRBJ2-7 and V is TRBV27, with 8 bases matching TRBD1. Germline trimming cut 4 bases from V and 6 bases from J; bases unmatched to any gene: 8. Per the germline V gene, CDR1 is MNHEY and CDR2 is SMNVEV (reference sequence). The CDR3 is 14 amino acids. This chain's CDR3 is CASSSGQGASEQYF. CDR3 nucleotide sequence: TGTGCCAGCAGTTCCGGACAGGGCGCGAGCGAGCAGTACTTC.

This clone was detected only a few times. This rearrangement joins TRBV5-1 to TRBJ1-6, with 10 bases aligning to TRBD1. With 4 bases clipped from V and 9 bases from J, the junction kept 4 bases outside the gene matches. This CDR3 has 14 residues. CDR1 is SGHRS, CDR2 YFSETQ, per germline. CDR3 DNA: TGCGCCAGCAGCCTGGACAGGGGGGCTTCACCCCTCCACTTT. It is translated as CASSLDRGASPLHF.

This sequence joins TRBV2 and TRBJ2-1; the match to TRBD2 covers 8 bases. CDR1 is SNHLY and CDR2 is FYNNEI in the germline V gene. V shed 6 bases, J shed 3 bases, and the junction held 7 bases outside the gene matches. This CDR3 region has 15 residues. CDR3: CASSLLAGGYNEQFF. CDR3 DNA sequence: TGTGCCAGCAGCCTACTCGCGGGAGGCTACAATGAGCAGTTCTTC. The entire variable domain, with the rest obtained from reference TRBV2 and TRBJ2-1, is as follows: EPEVTQTPSHQVTQMGQEVILRCVPISNHLYFYWYRQILGQKVEFLVSFYNNEISEKSEIFDDQFSVERPDGSNFTLKIRSTKLEDSAMYFCASSLLAGGYNEQFFGPGTRLTVL.

This clone occurred a few times. The chain employs TRBV5-1 and TRBJ2-7; no firm D call. Trimming took 5 bases from V and 5 from J, leaving 17 bases between them. CDR1 SGHRS and CDR2 YFSETQ come from the germline V gene. The CDR3 runs to 14 residues. The DNA of the CDR3 is TGCGCCAGCAGTCGGGTGGCTAGAGGCGACGAGCAGTACTTC. Translating it yields CASSRVARGDEQYF.

V and J are TRBV11-3 and TRBJ2-2, with D unclear. Trimming shortened V by 3 bases and J by 8 bases, and 4 bases separated the two germline ends. This CDR3 region has 11 residues. CDR1 is SGHNT, CDR2 YENEEA, per germline. CDR3: CASSFEGELFF. CDR3 nucleotides: TGTGCCAGCAGCTTCGAGGGGGAGCTGTTTTTT.

Ten or more counts support this clone. V gene TRBV7-9 combines with J gene TRBJ2-1; 7 bases map to TRBD2. The CDR3 sequence is 17 residues long. Germline trimming cut 6 bases from V and 5 bases from J; bases unmatched to any gene: 16. Germline V CDR1 and CDR2: SEHNR, FQNEAQ (reference sequence). The CDR3 nucleotides read TGTGCCAGCAGTCGTCAACGGAGATGGGGAGGGGACAATGAGCAGTTCTTC. Translated: CASSRQRRWGGDNEQFF.

The chain is built from TRBV25-1 and TRBJ1-5; a weak D match, TRBD1 (6 bases). The CDR3 extends over 18 amino acids. V was cut by 9 bases and J by 0 bases, with 24 bases left in between. The germline gives CDR1 MGHDK, CDR2 SYGVNS. The CDR3 here is CARRGGQGDPYSNQPQHF. The CDR3 nucleotides are TGTGCCAGAAGGGGGGGGCAGGGAGACCCTTATAGCAATCAGCCCCAGCATTTT. Full variable domain (remainder filled in from reference TRBV25-1 and TRBJ1-5): EADIYQTPRYLVIGTGKKITLECSQTMGHDKMYWYQQDPGMELHLIHYSYGVNSTEKGDLSSESTVSRIRTEHFPLTLESARPSHTSQYLCARRGGQGDPYSNQPQHFGDGTRLSIL.

The CDR3 protein is CAWITRSGYGYTF. The CDR3 DNA sequence: TGTGCCTGGATCACCCGCTCGGGCTATGGCTACACCTTC. The chain joins TRBV30 to TRBJ1-2; the D is unclear. The V and J ends lost 4 bases and 4 bases respectively, with 13 bases between them. CDR1 and CDR2 (germline): GTSNPN, SVGIG (reference sequence). There are 13 residues in the CDR3.

V is TRBV25-1 and J is TRBJ1-2; 8 bases are shared with TRBD1. V lost 1 base to trimming and J lost 6 bases; unmatched junction nucleotides: 7. From germline, CDR1 is MGHDK and CDR2 SYGVNS. The CDR3 is 15 residues long. Here the CDR3 DNA reads TGTGCCAGCAGTGAATCCCGGACAGGGAGCGATGGCTACACCTTC. Translating gives CASSESRTGSDGYTF.

The chain links TRBV7-2 to TRBJ1-2; 7 positions agree with TRBD1. This CDR3 region has 18 residues. Germline CDR1 and CDR2: SGHTA and FQGNSA. V dropped 2 bases and J dropped 0; count of bases not matched to a gene: 12. Here the CDR3 DNA reads TGTGCCAGCAGCTTAAGGGCGAACAGGGGCCAAGCTAACTATGGCTACACCTTC. Protein: CASSLRANRGQANYGYTF.

CDR3 DNA sequence: TGTGCCAGCTCACTCCGACAGTCCGATACGCAGTATTTT. It is translated as CASSLRQSDTQYF. The rearrangement joins TRBV18 to TRBJ2-3, with a tentative D call TRBD1 (5 bases). This CDR3 comprises 13 residues. The ends were cut back, 4 bases at V and 6 bases at J, with 11 bases in the middle. The germline CDR1 and CDR2 sequences are KGHSH and LQKENI.

The rearrangement links TRBV28 to TRBJ2-7; a possible D gene is TRBD2 (7 bases). The CDR3 contains 17 residues. V lost 1 base to trimming and J lost 4 bases, with 20 bases between them. Germline V gene sequence: CDR1 MDHEN, CDR2 SYDVKM. CDR3 nucleotide sequence: TGTGCCAGCAGTTTATCCCCTGGGGGGGGGCAACAATACGAGCAGTACTTC. This translates into CASSLSPGGGQQYEQYF.

Worth noting for this clone: Additional DNA sequences in this sample encode the identical CDR3. This chain joins TRBV7-2 and TRBJ1-5; the match to TRBD1 covers 7 bases. Trimming took 4 bases from V and 7 from J; bases not matched to a gene: 4. This CDR3 spans 13 amino acids. Germline CDR1 SGHTA, CDR2 FQGNSA. CDR3 in amino acids: CASSWDSGQPQHF. The CDR3 bases are TGTGCCAGCAGCTGGGACAGCGGACAGCCCCAGCATTTT.

The chain carries TRBV19 and TRBJ2-2; a weak D match, TRBD2 (6 bases). V lost 4 bases to trimming and J lost 3 bases, with 9 bases between them. Germline V CDR1 and CDR2: LNHDA, SQIVND (reference sequence). This CDR3 contains 14 residues. In DNA, the CDR3 is TGTGCCAGTAGTAAAACGGGAGACACCGGGGAGCTGTTTTTT. Translated: CASSKTGDTGELFF.

This clone was counted only a few times. The rearrangement uses TRBV11-2 and TRBJ1-5; no reliable D call. The CDR3 extends over 12 amino acids. Germline V gene lookup returns CDR1 SGHAT and CDR2 FQNNGV. V was trimmed by 2 bases and J by 7 bases, leaving 6 bases between them. The CDR3 loop reads CASSLPGQPQHF. In nucleotides, the CDR3 is TGTGCCAGCAGCTTACCGGGGCAGCCCCAGCATTTT.

This clone was detected a few times. The rearrangement joins TRBV7-2 to TRBJ2-6; D might be TRBD2 (7 bases). Germline loops: CDR1 SGHTA, CDR2 FQGNSA. The ends were cut back, 4 bases at V and 0 bases at J, with 13 bases in the middle. CDR3 length equals 17 residues. The CDR3 DNA reads as TGTGCCAGCAGCTCCCAGGGGAGGGGCTCTGGGGCCAACGTCCTGACTTTC. Its translation is CASSSQGRGSGANVLTF.

A note on this clone: This sample also contains other DNA sequences that code for the same CDR3. CDR3 coding DNA: TGCGCCAGCAGCCCCGGGGGGGCGGGAACCTACGAGCAGTACTTC. Encoded protein: CASSPGGAGTYEQYF. V gene TRBV5-1 combines with J gene TRBJ2-7; 8 bases map to TRBD2. With V trimmed by 4 bases and J by 2 bases, 8 bases remained unmatched. This CDR3 is built from 15 residues. Germline CDR1 is SGHRS and CDR2 is YFSETQ. The variable domain in full, with the rest retrieved from reference TRBV5-1 and TRBJ2-7, is KAGVTQTPRYLIKTRGQQVTLSCSPISGHRSVSWYQQTPGQGLQFLFEYFSETQRNKGNFPGRFSGRQFSNSRSEMNVSTLELGDSALYLCASSPGGAGTYEQYFGPGTRLTVT.